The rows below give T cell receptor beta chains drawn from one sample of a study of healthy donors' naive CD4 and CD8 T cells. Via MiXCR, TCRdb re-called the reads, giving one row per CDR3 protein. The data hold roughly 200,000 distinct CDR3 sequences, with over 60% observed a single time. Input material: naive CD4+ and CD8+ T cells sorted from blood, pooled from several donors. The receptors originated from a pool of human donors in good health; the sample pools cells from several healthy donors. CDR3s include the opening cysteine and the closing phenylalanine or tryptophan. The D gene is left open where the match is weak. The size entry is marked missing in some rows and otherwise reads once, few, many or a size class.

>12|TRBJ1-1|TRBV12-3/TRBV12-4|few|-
TGTGCCAGCAGTTTAGCGATGGCTAAAGCTTTCTTT
CASSLAMAKAFF
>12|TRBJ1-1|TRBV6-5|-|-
TGTGCCAGCAGTTATCTCAGCACTGAAGCTTTCTTT
CASSYLSTEAFF
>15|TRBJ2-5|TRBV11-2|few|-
TGTGCCAGCAGCTTATGGAGGACTACCCAAGAGACCCAGTACTTC
CASSLWRTTQETQYF
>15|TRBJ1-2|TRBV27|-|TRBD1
TGTGCCGGCAGTTTCTCGGGACAGGGTGTTTTTGGCTACACCTTC
CAGSFSGQGVFGYTF
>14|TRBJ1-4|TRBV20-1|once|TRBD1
TGCAGTGCTAGTCTAGGGACAGGGGATGAAAAACTGTTTTTT
CSASLGTGDEKLFF
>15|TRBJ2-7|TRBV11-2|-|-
TGTGCCAGCAGCTTAGAAGGATCACGGATCTACGAGCAGTACTTC
CASSLEGSRIYEQYF
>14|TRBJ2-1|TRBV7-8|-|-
TGTGCCAGTGTCGGCCAAGACTCCTACAATGAGCAGTTCTTC
CASVGQDSYNEQFF
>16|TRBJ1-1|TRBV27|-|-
TGTGCCAGCAGTTTCTCTCGGACGGGACAGAACACTGAAGCTTTCTTT
CASSFSRTGQNTEAFF
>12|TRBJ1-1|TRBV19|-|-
TGTGCCAGTAGTATCGGGAAGATAGAAGCTTTCTTT
CASSIGKIEAFF
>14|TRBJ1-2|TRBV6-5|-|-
TGTGCCAGCAGAAGGTGGGACATTGCCCATGGCTACACCTTC
CASRRWDIAHGYTF
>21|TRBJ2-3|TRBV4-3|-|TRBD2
TGTGCCAGCAGCCAAAACTCGGGACTAGCGGGCCCAAAGGCTCACACAGATACGCAGTATTTT
CASSQNSGLAGPKAHTDTQYF